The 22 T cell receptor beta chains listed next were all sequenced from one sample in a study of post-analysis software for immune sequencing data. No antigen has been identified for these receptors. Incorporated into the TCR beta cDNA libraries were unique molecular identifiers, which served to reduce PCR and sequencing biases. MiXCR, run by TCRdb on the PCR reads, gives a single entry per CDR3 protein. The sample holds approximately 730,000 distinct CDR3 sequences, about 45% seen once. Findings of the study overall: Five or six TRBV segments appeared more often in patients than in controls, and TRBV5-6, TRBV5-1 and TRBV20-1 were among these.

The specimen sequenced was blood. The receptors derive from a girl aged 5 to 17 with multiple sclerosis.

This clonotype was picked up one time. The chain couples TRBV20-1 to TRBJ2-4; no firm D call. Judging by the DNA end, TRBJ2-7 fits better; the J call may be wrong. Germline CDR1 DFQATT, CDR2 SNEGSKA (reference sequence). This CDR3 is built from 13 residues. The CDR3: CSARDFTPYEQYF. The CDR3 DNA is TGCAGTGCTAGAGATTTCACACCCTACGAGCAGTACTTC.

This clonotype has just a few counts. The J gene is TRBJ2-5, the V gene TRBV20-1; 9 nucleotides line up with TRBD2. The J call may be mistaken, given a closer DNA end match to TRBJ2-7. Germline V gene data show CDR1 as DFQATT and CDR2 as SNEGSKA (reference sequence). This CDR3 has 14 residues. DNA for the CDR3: TGCAGTGCTAGTCCTAGCGGGACGGGGTACGAGCAGTACTTC. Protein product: CSASPSGTGYEQYF.

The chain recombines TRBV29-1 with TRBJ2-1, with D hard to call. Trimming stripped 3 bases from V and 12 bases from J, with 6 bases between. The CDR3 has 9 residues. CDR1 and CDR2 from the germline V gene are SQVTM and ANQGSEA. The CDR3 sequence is CSVDQWQFF. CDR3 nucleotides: TGCAGCGTTGACCAGTGGCAGTTCTTC.

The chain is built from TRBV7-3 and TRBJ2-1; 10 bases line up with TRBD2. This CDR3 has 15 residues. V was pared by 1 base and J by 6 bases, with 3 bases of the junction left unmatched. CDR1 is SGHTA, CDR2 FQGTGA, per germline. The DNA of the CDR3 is TGTGCCAGCAGCTTAAAAAGCGGGGGGGGCAATGAGCAGTTCTTC. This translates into CASSLKSGGGNEQFF.

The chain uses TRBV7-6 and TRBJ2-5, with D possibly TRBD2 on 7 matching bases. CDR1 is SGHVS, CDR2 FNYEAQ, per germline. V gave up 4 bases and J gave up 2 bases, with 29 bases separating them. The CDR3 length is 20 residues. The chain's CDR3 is CASSSPRGQSLMGGQETQYF. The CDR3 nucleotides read TGTGCCAGCAGCTCCCCCCGGGGGCAGTCGTTAATGGGAGGGCAAGAGACCCAGTACTTC.

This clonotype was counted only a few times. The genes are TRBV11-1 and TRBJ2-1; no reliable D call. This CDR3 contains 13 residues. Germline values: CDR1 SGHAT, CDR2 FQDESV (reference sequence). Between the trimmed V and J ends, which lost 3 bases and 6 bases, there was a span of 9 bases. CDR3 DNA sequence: TGTGCCAGCAGCTTCAAAAGCCTCAATGAGCAGTTCTTC. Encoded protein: CASSFKSLNEQFF.

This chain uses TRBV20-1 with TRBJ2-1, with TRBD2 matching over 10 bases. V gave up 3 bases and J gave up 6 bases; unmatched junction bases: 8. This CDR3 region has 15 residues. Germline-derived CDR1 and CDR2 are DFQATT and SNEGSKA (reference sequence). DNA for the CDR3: TGCAGTGCTAGTGACGCAACTAGCGGGGTCAATGAGCAGTTCTTC. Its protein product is CSASDATSGVNEQFF.

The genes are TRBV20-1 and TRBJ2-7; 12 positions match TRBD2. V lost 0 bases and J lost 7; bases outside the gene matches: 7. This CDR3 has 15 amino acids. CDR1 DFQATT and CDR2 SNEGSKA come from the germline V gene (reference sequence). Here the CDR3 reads CSAREGLAGLWEQYF. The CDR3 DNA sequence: TGCAGTGCTAGAGAAGGACTAGCGGGGCTTTGGGAGCAGTACTTC.

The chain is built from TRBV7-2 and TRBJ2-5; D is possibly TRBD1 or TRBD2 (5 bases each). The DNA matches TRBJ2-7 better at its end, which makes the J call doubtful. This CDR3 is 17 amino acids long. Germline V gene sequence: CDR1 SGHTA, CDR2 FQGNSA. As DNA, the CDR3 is TGTGCCAGCAGCCCCCGTTTAGGGGAGCGGCTTACCTACGAGCAGTACTTC. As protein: CASSPRLGERLTYEQYF.

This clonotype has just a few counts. The CDR3 DNA reads as TGCAGTACCCTTGGGGTAGCTGGATACAATGAGCAGTTCTTC. Translation: CSTLGVAGYNEQFF. V gene TRBV20-1 combines with J gene TRBJ2-1; unclear D gene. Between the trimmed V and J ends, which lost 8 bases and 4 bases, there was a span of 18 bases. The CDR3 has 14 amino acids. CDR1 is DFQATT and CDR2 is SNEGSKA in the germline V gene (reference sequence).

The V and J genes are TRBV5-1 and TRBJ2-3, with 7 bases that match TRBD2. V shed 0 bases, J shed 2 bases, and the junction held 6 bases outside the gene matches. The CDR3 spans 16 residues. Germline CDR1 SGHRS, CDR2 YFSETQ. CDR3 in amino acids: CASSLEASGATDTQYF. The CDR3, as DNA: TGCGCCAGCAGCTTGGAGGCTAGCGGAGCCACAGATACGCAGTATTTT.

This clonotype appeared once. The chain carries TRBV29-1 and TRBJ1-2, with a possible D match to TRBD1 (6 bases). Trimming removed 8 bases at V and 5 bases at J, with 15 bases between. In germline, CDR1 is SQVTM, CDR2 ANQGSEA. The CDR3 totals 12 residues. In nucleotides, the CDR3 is TGCAGCTCAGACGGGGGCTCTTATGGCTACACCTTC. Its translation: CSSDGGSYGYTF.

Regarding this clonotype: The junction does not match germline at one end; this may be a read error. The CDR3 spells CASSQDQRGGSARGCTF. The CDR3 coding sequence is TGTGCCAGCAGCCAAGACCAGCGCGGGGGATCGGCTAGGGGCTGCACCTTC. V and J are TRBV4-2 and TRBJ1-2, with a tentative D call TRBD1 (5 bases). This CDR3 is built from 17 residues. Germline CDR1 reads LGHNA; CDR2 reads YNFKEQ.

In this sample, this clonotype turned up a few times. CDR3: CSVDLAGDLSYEQYF. CDR3 DNA sequence: TGCAGCGTTGACTTAGCGGGAGACCTTTCCTACGAGCAGTACTTC. The gene calls are TRBV29-1 and TRBJ2-7, with 9 bases lining up with TRBD2. Looked up from germline, CDR1 is SQVTM and CDR2 is ANQGSEA. The CDR3 is 15 residues long. Germline trimming cut 3 bases from V and 1 base from J; bases unmatched to any gene: 7.

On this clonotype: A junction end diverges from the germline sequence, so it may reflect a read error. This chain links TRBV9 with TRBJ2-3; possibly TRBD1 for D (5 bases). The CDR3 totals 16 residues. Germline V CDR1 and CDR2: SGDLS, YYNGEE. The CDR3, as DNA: TGTGCCAGCAGCCCCCCCCGCGGACAAGACACATATACGCAGTATTTT. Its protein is CASSPPRGQDTYTQYF. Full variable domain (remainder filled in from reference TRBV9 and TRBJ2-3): DSGVTQTPKHLITATGQRVTLRCSPRSGDLSVYWYQQSLDQGLQFLIQYYNGEERAKGNILERFSAQQFPDLHSELNLSSLELGDSALYFCASSPPRGQDTYTQYFGPGTRLTVL.

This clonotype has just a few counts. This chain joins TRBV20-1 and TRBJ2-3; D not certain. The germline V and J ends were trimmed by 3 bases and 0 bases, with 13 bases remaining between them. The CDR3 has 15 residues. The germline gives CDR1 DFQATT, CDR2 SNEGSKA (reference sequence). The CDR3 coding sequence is TGCAGTGCTAGGGCGTGGGATGGGAGCACAGATACGCAGTATTTT. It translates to CSARAWDGSTDTQYF.

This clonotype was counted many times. The CDR3 reads CASSYGDREGQPQHF. The CDR3 DNA reads as TGTGCCAGCAGTTACGGCGACAGGGAAGGACAGCCCCAGCATTTT. The chain links TRBV6-6 to TRBJ1-5; 7 nucleotides align to TRBD1. This CDR3 spans 15 amino acids. From germline, CDR1 is MNHNY and CDR2 SVGAGI (reference sequence). With 2 bases clipped from V and 7 bases from J, the junction kept 8 bases outside the gene matches.

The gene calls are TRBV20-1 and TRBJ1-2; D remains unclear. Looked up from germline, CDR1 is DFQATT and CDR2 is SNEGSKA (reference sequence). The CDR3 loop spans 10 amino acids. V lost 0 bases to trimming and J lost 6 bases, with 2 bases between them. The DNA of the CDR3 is TGCAGTGCTAGAGAGGATGGCTACACCTTC. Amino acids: CSAREDGYTF.

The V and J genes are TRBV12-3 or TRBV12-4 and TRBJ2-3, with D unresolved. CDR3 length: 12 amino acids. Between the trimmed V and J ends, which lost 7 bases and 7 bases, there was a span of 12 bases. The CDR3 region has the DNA TGTGCCAGCAAAGAACCTGGGAATACGCAGTATTTT. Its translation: CASKEPGNTQYF.

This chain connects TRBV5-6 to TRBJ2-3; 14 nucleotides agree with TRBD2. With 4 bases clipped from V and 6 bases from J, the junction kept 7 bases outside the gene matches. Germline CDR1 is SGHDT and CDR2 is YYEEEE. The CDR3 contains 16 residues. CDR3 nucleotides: TGTGCCAGCAGCCTGGGACTAGCGGGAGCTCGGGATACGCAGTATTTT. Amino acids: CASSLGLAGARDTQYF. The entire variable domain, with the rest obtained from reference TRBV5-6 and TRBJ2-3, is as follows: DAGVTQSPTHLIKTRGQQVTLRCSPKSGHDTVSWYQQALGQGPQFIFQYYEEEERQRGNFPDRFSGHQFPNYSSELNVNALLLGDSALYLCASSLGLAGARDTQYFGPGTRLTVL.

In DNA, the CDR3 is TGTGCCAGCAGTCTAAGGGCGGGAGATGGGTGGGAGACCCAGTACTTC. Translation: CASSLRAGDGWETQYF. This chain connects TRBV12-3 or TRBV12-4 to TRBJ2-5, with 7 positions matching TRBD2. The CDR3 has 16 amino acids. Trimming removed 5 bases from V and 5 bases from J; junction bases left unmatched: 14.

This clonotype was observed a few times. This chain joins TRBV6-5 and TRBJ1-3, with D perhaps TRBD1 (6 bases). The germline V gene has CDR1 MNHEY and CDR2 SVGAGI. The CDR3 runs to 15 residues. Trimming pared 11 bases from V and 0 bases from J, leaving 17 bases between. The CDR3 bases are TGTGCCGCCCTGGGGGGCCCGAGCTCTGGAAACACCATATATTTT. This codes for CAALGGPSSGNTIYF.